Shown below are 25 T cell receptor beta chains from a single sample sequenced in a study of shared clonotypes between healthy human individuals. TCRdb's table, derived via immunoSEQ multiplex PCR, lists solely in-frame clones and lacks some. The sample yields about 2.5 million clones, just under 95% seen once. Sequencing was carried out using naive CD4+ T cells from PBMCs. Subset noted: CD45RA+ positively selected. These receptors came from a man between 18 and 29 years old in good health. Some clones in this sample may be carry-over from other donors' samples.

The chain carries TRBV29-1 and TRBJ2-7, with 7 nucleotides matching TRBD2. CDR3 size: 14 residues. Germline lookup yields CDR1 SQVTM and CDR2 ANQGSEA. J lost 2 bases, V lost 4 bases, and 8 bases had no gene match. The CDR3 is CSVARGGPAYEQYF. CDR3 sequence (DNA): TGCAGCGTTGCGAGGGGAGGGCCTGCCTACGAGCAGTACTTC.

The rearrangement joins TRBV11-1 to TRBJ2-7; D gene ambiguous. This CDR3 spans 16 amino acids. Trimming shortened V by 2 bases and J by 1 base, and 15 bases separated the two germline ends. Germline V gives CDR1 SGHAT, CDR2 FQDESV (reference sequence). The CDR3 coding sequence is TGTGCCAGCAGCTTATTGAAGACTGCTGTTTCCTACGAGCAGTACTTC. Protein product: CASSLLKTAVSYEQYF.

This rearrangement joins TRBV5-1 to TRBJ1-4, with D possibly matching TRBD1 (5 bases). CDR1 SGHRS and CDR2 YFSETQ come from the germline V gene. The CDR3 runs 13 residues. V was shortened by 4 bases and J by 6 bases, with 10 bases between the two germline ends. CDR3 bases: TGCGCCAGCAGCAGGGGTAAGGATGAAAAACTGTTTTTT. It specifies CASSRGKDEKLFF.

V gene TRBV29-1 combines with J gene TRBJ2-3; 10 bases line up with TRBD2. This CDR3 region has 17 residues. V lost 4 bases and J lost 2; bases outside the gene matches: 12. CDR1 SQVTM and CDR2 ANQGSEA come from the germline V gene. DNA for the CDR3: TGCAGCGTTGGGGGACAGTCGGGACTAGCGCTCACAGATACGCAGTATTTT. It codes for CSVGGQSGLALTDTQYF.

The chain joins TRBV6-5 to TRBJ2-5, with D perhaps assigned TRBD1 or TRBD2 (6 bases each). CDR1 is MNHEY, CDR2 SVGAGI, per germline. The CDR3 contains 14 residues. Trimming took off 6 bases at V and 5 bases at J, with 16 bases between the two ends. CDR3 region: CASSPGRGQETQYF. CDR3 bases: TGTGCCAGCAGCCCCGGTCGGGGGCAGGAGACCCAGTACTTC.

This chain joins TRBV4-1 and TRBJ2-1; tentative D call: TRBD2 (6 bases). Germline V gives CDR1 MGHRA, CDR2 YSYEKL. The CDR3 runs to 16 residues. Deletions cut 1 base from V and 5 bases from J, with 15 bases between. CDR3 protein: CASSQVGRGRNNEQFF. Here the CDR3 DNA reads TGCGCCAGCAGCCAAGTTGGGCGGGGACGTAACAATGAGCAGTTCTTC.

V is TRBV28 and J is TRBJ2-1, with TRBD2 identical over 8 bases. There are 18 residues in the CDR3. V lost 3 bases and J lost 0; bases outside the gene matches: 10. CDR1 and CDR2 (germline): MDHEN, SYDVKM. CDR3 DNA sequence: TGTGCCAGCAGTTTTGTAAAGTCGGGAGGGAGCTCCTACAATGAGCAGTTCTTC. Translating it yields CASSFVKSGGSSYNEQFF.

Only one count was recorded for this clone. This chain uses TRBV19 with TRBJ1-2; D unresolved. This CDR3 is 13 amino acids long. Germline CDR1 reads LNHDA; CDR2 reads SQIVND (reference sequence). Trimming stripped 3 bases from V and 8 bases from J, with 13 bases between. CDR3 nucleotides: TGTGCCAGTAGTATCACCTCCCTGCTGGGCTACACCTTC. Translation: CASSITSLLGYTF.

This chain connects TRBV5-1 to TRBJ2-1; 9 bases map to TRBD1. CDR1 and CDR2 from the germline V gene are SGHRS and YFSETQ. The V and J ends lost 0 bases and 1 base, in that order; junction bases with no gene match: 5. The CDR3 loop spans 17 amino acids. The chain's CDR3 is CASSLASGQGSYNEQFF. The CDR3 nucleotides read TGCGCCAGCAGCTTGGCTTCCGGACAGGGGTCCTACAATGAGCAGTTCTTC. Using reference TRBV5-1 and TRBJ2-1 for the parts outside the CDR3, the full variable domain is KAGVTQTPRYLIKTRGQQVTLSCSPISGHRSVSWYQQTPGQGLQFLFEYFSETQRNKGNFPGRFSGRQFSNSRSEMNVSTLELGDSALYLCASSLASGQGSYNEQFFGPGTRLTVL.

The V call is TRBV15, the J call TRBJ2-7; TRBD1 or TRBD2 may be the D gene (5 bases each). V was cut by 1 base and J by 7 bases, with 11 bases left in between. The CDR3 totals 13 residues. Germline assignment: CDR1 LNHNV and CDR2 YYDKDF (reference sequence). The DNA for the CDR3 is TGTGCCACCAGCAGAGGCCGGGGCTGGGAGCAGTACTTC. Translated: CATSRGRGWEQYF.

This chain joins TRBV5-1 and TRBJ2-5, with a weak D call TRBD1 (5 bases). This CDR3 spans 16 amino acids. Between the trimmed V and J ends, which lost 0 bases and 2 bases, there was a span of 14 bases. Germline CDR1 SGHRS, CDR2 YFSETQ. CDR3 sequence: CASSLGAGKGQETQYF. The CDR3 bases are TGCGCCAGCAGCTTGGGGGCAGGGAAAGGGCAAGAGACCCAGTACTTC.

The CDR3 loop is CASRLGLAGGQGELFF. CDR3 nucleotide sequence: TGTGCCAGCCGCCTGGGACTAGCGGGAGGGCAAGGGGAGCTGTTTTTT. This sequence joins TRBV7-2 and TRBJ2-2, with 16 bases matching TRBD2. Unmatched junction bases numbered 8, after V lost 8 bases and J lost 8 bases. The CDR3 extends over 16 amino acids. Germline V CDR1 and CDR2: SGHTA, FQGNSA.

Note on this clone: Because it lacks the conserved phenylalanine or tryptophan at the end, this CDR3 is likely a read error. V is TRBV9 and J is TRBJ1-1; D gene uncertain. Trimming removed 3 bases from V and 0 bases from J, with 15 bases in between. This CDR3 has 16 residues. Germline CDR1 SGDLS, CDR2 YYNGEE. CDR3 sequence: CASSAPRHPMNTEAFL. The CDR3, as DNA: TGTGCCAGCAGCGCCCCGAGACACCCAATGAACACTGAAGCTTTCCTT.

CDR3 in DNA: TGTGCCAGCAGTTGGGGGGGCGGGTACGAGCAGTACTTC. Protein product: CASSWGGGYEQYF. The rearrangement links TRBV28 to TRBJ2-7; TRBD2 might be the D (7 bases). The length of the CDR3 is 13 residues. Germline values: CDR1 MDHEN, CDR2 SYDVKM. Trimming took 4 bases from V and 4 from J, leaving 11 bases between them.

The chain is built from TRBV27 and TRBJ2-7; the match to TRBD1 covers 8 bases. Germline loops: CDR1 MNHEY, CDR2 SMNVEV (reference sequence). The CDR3 spans 13 residues. V dropped 5 bases and J dropped 6; count of bases not matched to a gene: 6. In nucleotides, the CDR3 is TGTGCCAGCAGTCGACCGGGACAGGCCGAGCAGTACTTC. Translated: CASSRPGQAEQYF.

This clone was counted between two and nine times. V and J are TRBV19 and TRBJ1-2, with D possibly matching TRBD1 (5 bases). Between the trimmed V and J ends, which lost 1 base and 8 bases, there was a span of 14 bases. Germline values: CDR1 LNHDA, CDR2 SQIVND (reference sequence). The CDR3 is made up of 14 amino acids. CDR3 loop: CASSIVVGATGYTF. CDR3 nucleotides: TGTGCCAGTAGTATAGTGGTAGGGGCTACCGGCTACACCTTC.

This clone occurred once. The same CDR3 is also encoded by other DNA sequences in this sample. V gene TRBV5-5 combines with J gene TRBJ2-7; D not resolved. The CDR3 consists of 12 residues. Trimming removed 0 bases at V and 4 bases at J, with 5 bases between. The germline CDR1 and CDR2 sequences are SGHKS and YYEKEE (reference sequence). The CDR3 DNA follows: TGTGCCAGCAGCTTGGGAGATTACGAGCAGTACTTC. This codes for CASSLGDYEQYF.

The J gene is TRBJ2-2, the V gene TRBV5-4, with TRBD2 identical over 7 bases. Trimming took 6 bases from V and 5 from J; bases not matched to a gene: 13. This CDR3 comprises 16 residues. Per germline, CDR1 SGHNT and CDR2 YYREEE (reference sequence). DNA of the CDR3: TGTGCCAGCACCACCTTAGGCGGGGGAGTAACCGGGGAGCTGTTTTTT. This gives the protein CASTTLGGGVTGELFF.

The chain uses TRBV7-3 and TRBJ1-4; 7 bases map to TRBD1. This CDR3 region has 18 residues. The germline V gene has CDR1 SGHTA and CDR2 FQGTGA. The V segment lost 5 bases and the J segment 1 base; nucleotides outside the gene matches: 13. The CDR3: CASSRPKDRRVTNEKLFF. CDR3 DNA sequence: TGTGCCAGCAGCCGCCCAAAGGACAGGAGGGTAACTAATGAAAAACTGTTTTTT. Full variable domain (remainder filled in from reference TRBV7-3 and TRBJ1-4): GAGVSQTPSNKVTEKGKYVELRCDPISGHTALYWYRQSLGQGPEFLIYFQGTGAADDSGLPNDRFFAVRPEGSVSTLKIQRTERGDSAVYLCASSRPKDRRVTNEKLFFGSGTQLSVL.

The chain carries TRBV10-2 and TRBJ1-1; 7 bases line up with TRBD1. The CDR3 is made up of 12 amino acids. Losses at the gene ends were 7 bases for V and 4 bases for J; bases not matched to a gene: 3. CDR1 is WSHSY, CDR2 SAAADI, per germline. CDR3 nucleotides: TGCGCCAGCAACTCAGGGGGCACTGAAGCTTTCTTT. Its translation: CASNSGGTEAFF.

The genes are TRBV6-1 and TRBJ2-7; 8 bases fit TRBD1. Germline assignment: CDR1 MNHNS and CDR2 SASEGT. This CDR3 comprises 15 residues. Losses at the gene ends were 5 bases for V and 0 bases for J; bases not matched to a gene: 6. The chain's CDR3 is CASSIRTGISYEQYF. CDR3 coding DNA: TGTGCCAGCAGTATCCGGACAGGGATCTCCTACGAGCAGTACTTC.

The chain is built from TRBV28 and TRBJ1-2; a possible D gene is TRBD1 (5 bases). CDR1 is MDHEN, CDR2 SYDVKM, per germline. This CDR3 is 15 amino acids long. The V gene lost 6 bases and the J gene lost 7 bases, with 21 bases spanning the gap. The CDR3, as DNA: TGTGCCAGCAGCGGTTCGAGAATGGGGCTGGGTGGCTACACCTTC. Translation: CASSGSRMGLGGYTF.

The rearrangement joins TRBV5-1 to TRBJ2-2; TRBD1 agrees at 7 bases. Unmatched junction bases numbered 4, after V lost 4 bases and J lost 1 base. Germline CDR1 is SGHRS and CDR2 is YFSETQ. The CDR3 contains 15 residues. CDR3 sequence reads: CASSPGQWNTGELFF. The CDR3 region has the DNA TGCGCCAGCAGCCCGGGACAGTGGAACACCGGGGAGCTGTTTTTT.

V gene TRBV7-2 combines with J gene TRBJ2-3; D may be TRBD2 (6 bases). V gave up 5 bases and J gave up 0 bases, with 15 bases separating them. The CDR3 consists of 16 residues. Germline loops: CDR1 SGHTA, CDR2 FQGNSA. The CDR3 DNA sequence: TGTGCCAGCAGCCCCAGAGGGGACTTCAGCACAGATACGCAGTATTTT. The encoded protein is CASSPRGDFSTDTQYF.

For this clone: The same CDR3 is also encoded by other DNA sequences in this sample. The rearrangement uses TRBV5-6 and TRBJ2-5, with D unclear. CDR3 length: 11 residues. The germline gives CDR1 SGHDT, CDR2 YYEEEE. V lost 4 bases to trimming and J lost 5 bases, with 6 bases between them. The CDR3 here is CASSLLETQYF. DNA for the CDR3: TGTGCCAGCAGCCTCCTGGAGACCCAGTACTTC.